The 32 T cell receptor beta chains in this list originate from one sample, sequenced in a study of cytomegalovirus exposure and HLA in healthy donors (dated by TCRdb to 2016 to 2017). Library preparation used the immunoSEQ multiplex PCR assay. A mixture of 60 forward primers for TCR Vbeta segments and 13 reverse primers for TCR Jbeta segments was used in the multiplex PCR. TCRdb limited this immuneACCESS table to in-frame rearrangements with V and J called. A share of clones is missing; checked studies link under half to unresolved V genes, and the rest is unexplained. The sample includes more than 95,000 clones, with around 80% observed a single time. About 5.3% of the sample belongs to the ten largest clones. The source material was PBMCs. The receptors shown here come from a male donor in good health and CMV-seronegative.

This sequence joins TRBV28 and TRBJ1-5, with TRBD1 matching 10 bases. The ends lost 7 bases at V and 6 bases at J; junction bases unmatched: 15. From germline, CDR1 is MDHEN and CDR2 SYDVKM. This CDR3 is built from 17 residues. The CDR3 DNA sequence: TGTGCCAGCACCAAAGGGGACAGGGGAGTAGGTGGTCAGCCCCAGCATTTT. The encoded protein is CASTKGDRGVGGQPQHF.

CDR3 amino acids: CASKVAGGNEQFF. DNA for the CDR3: TGTGCCAGCAAGGTAGCGGGAGGGAATGAGCAGTTCTTC. The gene calls are TRBV11-2 and TRBJ2-1, with 11 bases lining up with TRBD2. The germline gives CDR1 SGHAT, CDR2 FQNNGV. The J segment lost 7 bases and the V segment lost 7 bases, leaving 3 bases of the junction unmatched. The CDR3 extends over 13 amino acids.

The chain couples TRBV12-5 to TRBJ1-1, with D perhaps TRBD1 (5 bases). Germline loops: CDR1 LGHNT, CDR2 FRNRAP. The CDR3 runs 14 residues. Deletions cut 0 bases from V and 3 bases from J, with 8 bases between. The DNA of the CDR3 is TGTGCTAGTGGTTTGGTACCCAGGGACACTGAAGCTTTCTTT. Translating it yields CASGLVPRDTEAFF.

This clone was recorded a few times. V is TRBV6-5 and J is TRBJ1-5; 8 positions match TRBD1. The V gene's germline CDR1 is MNHEY and CDR2 SVGAGI. CDR3 length equals 14 residues. The ends lost 6 bases at V and 7 bases at J; junction bases unmatched: 8. CDR3: CASSYYRGSQPQHF. In DNA form, the CDR3 reads TGTGCCAGCAGCTATTACAGGGGGTCACAGCCCCAGCATTTT.

This chain connects TRBV6-5 to TRBJ2-3; 7 bases agree with TRBD2. The CDR3 length is 15 residues. With 2 bases clipped from V and 4 bases from J, the junction kept 6 bases outside the gene matches. Germline CDR1 MNHEY, CDR2 SVGAGI. The CDR3 bases are TGTGCCAGCAGTTACGCCCTAGCGGCGGCAGATACGCAGTATTTT. This translates into CASSYALAAADTQYF.

V gene TRBV7-9 combines with J gene TRBJ2-1; D might be TRBD2 (5 bases). V was clipped by 3 bases and J by 4 bases, with 7 bases between them. This CDR3 has 13 amino acids. CDR1 is SEHNR, CDR2 FQNEAQ, per germline (reference sequence). This CDR3 is CASSFGNYNEQFF. DNA for the CDR3: TGTGCCAGCAGCTTCGGGAATTACAATGAGCAGTTCTTC.

This clone was seen more than once but under ten times. CDR3 loop: CASSQGTGTYNEQFF. The CDR3 coding sequence is TGCGCCAGCAGCCAAGGGACAGGCACCTACAATGAGCAGTTCTTC. This chain connects TRBV5-1 to TRBJ2-1, with 8 bases matching TRBD1. CDR1 and CDR2 from the germline V gene are SGHRS and YFSETQ. Losses at the gene ends were 4 bases for V and 2 bases for J; bases not matched to a gene: 5. The CDR3 totals 15 residues. Looking up the rest from reference TRBV5-1 and TRBJ2-1 gives the full variable domain: KAGVTQTPRYLIKTRGQQVTLSCSPISGHRSVSWYQQTPGQGLQFLFEYFSETQRNKGNFPGRFSGRQFSNSRSEMNVSTLELGDSALYLCASSQGTGTYNEQFFGPGTRLTVL.

V and J are TRBV28 and TRBJ2-5; possible D gene TRBD2, 6 bases. The V end was cut by 5 bases, the J end by 4 bases, with 17 bases between. This CDR3 spans 15 amino acids. The germline V gene has CDR1 MDHEN and CDR2 SYDVKM. The CDR3 bases are TGTGCCAGCAGTCATGGGGGGACGTTGGGAGAGACCCAGTACTTC. Translated: CASSHGGTLGETQYF.

This clone was found a few times. The chain is built from TRBV7-9 and TRBJ2-5, with D possibly matching TRBD1 (5 bases). This CDR3 contains 15 residues. The germline gives CDR1 SEHNR, CDR2 FQNEAQ (reference sequence). The V and J ends lost 3 bases and 4 bases respectively, with 15 bases between them. The CDR3 coding sequence is TGTGCCAGCAGCTTTGGTGCGTGGCAGGGAGAGACCCAGTACTTC. It is translated as CASSFGAWQGETQYF.

This chain connects TRBV23-1 to TRBJ2-1; 8 bases match TRBD2. TRBV23-1 qualifies as an ORF whose function is uncertain. CDR3 size: 16 residues. Trimming cost V 11 bases and J 7 bases; bases outside gene matches: 19. The CDR3 is CAPRGRIRTSRNEQFF. DNA of the CDR3: TGCGCCCCCCGAGGGAGGATCCGGACTAGCCGAAATGAGCAGTTCTTC.

The chain combines TRBV7-2 with TRBJ1-2; 7 nucleotides match TRBD1. Germline V CDR1 and CDR2: SGHTA, FQGNSA. The CDR3 runs 11 residues. V was clipped by 3 bases and J by 13 bases; unmatched bases: 5. The CDR3: CASSFDRASTF. CDR3 DNA sequence: TGTGCCAGCAGCTTTGACAGGGCGTCCACCTTC.

V usage is TRBV19 and J usage is TRBJ1-5; 9 bases agree with TRBD1. CDR1 is LNHDA and CDR2 is SQIVND in the germline V gene (reference sequence). With V trimmed by 3 bases and J by 4 bases, 4 bases remained unmatched. This CDR3 is 15 amino acids long. The CDR3 DNA is TGTGCCAGTAGTATCACAGGGGGCGGTAATCAGCCCCAGCATTTT. The encoded protein is CASSITGGGNQPQHF.

V usage is TRBV1 and J usage is TRBJ2-2; no check of the table's D call, TRBD2, against the DNA was made. TRBV1 is a listed pseudogene. The CDR3 runs 15 residues. CDR3 sequence: CTSSQVQGLPGELFF. The DNA of the CDR3 is TGCACCAGCAGCCAAGTCCAGGGACTACCCGGGGAGCTGTTTTTT.

The genes are TRBV5-8 and TRBJ2-7, with a possible D match to TRBD2 (6 bases). Germline V gene lookup returns CDR1 SGHTS and CDR2 YDEGEE. This CDR3 comprises 15 residues. With 4 bases removed from V and 6 bases from J, the gap between germline ends came to 20 bases. The CDR3 reads CASSTGTLLGVEQYF. DNA for the CDR3: TGTGCCAGCAGCACCGGGACTCTTCTCGGCGTCGAGCAGTACTTC.

This chain links TRBV19 with TRBJ2-1, with a tentative D call TRBD2 (6 bases). Germline assignment: CDR1 LNHDA and CDR2 SQIVND (reference sequence). There are 14 residues in the CDR3. V lost 1 base and J 6 bases, leaving 10 bases between the germline ends. CDR3 residues: CASSIGPSANEQFF. CDR3 DNA sequence: TGTGCCAGTAGTATAGGGCCTAGCGCCAATGAGCAGTTCTTC.

The rearrangement links TRBV7-9 to TRBJ2-3; 7 nucleotides agree with TRBD2. CDR3 length: 14 amino acids. V gave up 5 bases and J gave up 0 bases; unmatched junction bases: 2. Germline values: CDR1 SEHNR, CDR2 FQNEAQ (reference sequence). DNA of the CDR3: TGTGCCAGCAGCGTTAGCGGGAGCACAGATACGCAGTATTTT. This sequence encodes CASSVSGSTDTQYF.

The genes are TRBV5-6 and TRBJ2-5; D remains unclear. With 0 bases removed from V and 9 bases from J, the gap between germline ends came to 12 bases. The CDR3 is 13 amino acids. The germline V gene has CDR1 SGHDT and CDR2 YYEEEE. The CDR3, as DNA: TGTGCCAGCAGCTTGGCCGTCGGTGCCGCCCAGTACTTC. Its protein product is CASSLAVGAAQYF. The variable domain in full, with the rest retrieved from reference TRBV5-6 and TRBJ2-5, is DAGVTQSPTHLIKTRGQQVTLRCSPKSGHDTVSWYQQALGQGPQFIFQYYEEEERQRGNFPDRFSGHQFPNYSSELNVNALLLGDSALYLCASSLAVGAAQYFGPGTRLLVL.

V is TRBV21-1 and J is TRBJ2-1; TRBD2 is the table's D call and was not checked against the DNA. TRBV21-1 represents a pseudogene. This CDR3 comprises 14 residues. Here the CDR3 reads CASSKGGWRKEQFF. For the CDR3, the DNA is TGTGCCAGCAGCAAAGGGGGTTGGAGGAAAGAGCAGTTCTTC.

A few counts support this clone. The chain recombines TRBV6-1 with TRBJ1-5; D might be TRBD1 (6 bases). The CDR3 has 12 amino acids. The V end was cut by 7 bases, the J end by 4 bases, with 8 bases between. The germline CDR1 and CDR2 sequences are MNHNS and SASEGT. The CDR3 sequence: CASTTGNQPQHF. In DNA form, the CDR3 reads TGTGCCAGCACGACAGGAAATCAGCCCCAGCATTTT.

The rearrangement joins TRBV4-1 to TRBJ2-1; no firm D call. V lost 1 base and J 8 bases, leaving 6 bases between the germline ends. CDR1 and CDR2 from the germline V gene are MGHRA and YSYEKL. This CDR3 comprises 12 residues. CDR3 in amino acids: CASSQVGYEQFF. Written as DNA, the CDR3 is TGCGCCAGCAGCCAAGTGGGCTATGAGCAGTTCTTC.

This clone was seen a handful of times. V and J are TRBV5-6 and TRBJ2-7; 8 bases fit TRBD2. The germline V gene has CDR1 SGHDT and CDR2 YYEEEE. This CDR3 comprises 15 residues. Trimming at V came to 3 bases and at J to 5 bases, leaving 10 bases not matched to a gene. The CDR3 coding sequence is TGTGCCAGCAGCTCCATTGGCGGGAGGTTCGACGAGCAGTACTTC. Encoded protein: CASSSIGGRFDEQYF.

V and J are TRBV30 and TRBJ2-7, with 7 bases aligning to TRBD2. V gave up 6 bases and J gave up 4 bases; unmatched junction bases: 21. The CDR3 loop spans 17 amino acids. Per the germline V gene, CDR1 is GTSNPN and CDR2 is SVGIG (reference sequence). Here the CDR3 DNA reads TGTGCCTGTGACGGACTAGGCTTCCTCCAGAGCGGTTACGAGCAGTACTTC. This translates into CACDGLGFLQSGYEQYF.

The chain carries TRBV6-5 and TRBJ1-4; 9 bases align to TRBD1. The J segment lost 7 bases and the V segment lost 7 bases, leaving 10 bases of the junction unmatched. Germline loops: CDR1 MNHEY, CDR2 SVGAGI. The CDR3 spans 15 residues. CDR3 loop: CASILTGTGTEKLFF. The DNA of the CDR3 is TGTGCCAGCATTCTAACCGGGACAGGGACTGAAAAACTGTTTTTT.

The CDR3 DNA reads as TGCGCCAGCAGCCAACCAGCGGGCGAGCAGTACTTC. It specifies CASSQPAGEQYF. The gene calls are TRBV4-1 and TRBJ2-5; TRBD2 is a possible D gene (6 bases). The J call may be incorrect, as the DNA end agrees better with TRBJ2-7. The V gene's germline CDR1 is MGHRA and CDR2 YSYEKL. The CDR3 consists of 12 residues.

This clone turned up a few times. The chain has TRBV4-3 and TRBJ2-3; possible D gene TRBD1, 6 bases. The CDR3 is 15 residues long. Germline V gives CDR1 LGHNA, CDR2 YSLEER. Trimming cost V 1 base and J 3 bases, with 11 bases left between them. The CDR3 reads CASSQASTGTDTQYF. In nucleotides, the CDR3 is TGCGCCAGCAGCCAAGCAAGTACAGGGACAGATACGCAGTATTTT.

CDR3 in DNA: TGTGCCAGCAGCTTGCGGGACAGGGGGAACACTGAAGCTTTCTTT. This codes for CASSLRDRGNTEAFF. The V and J genes are TRBV11-3 and TRBJ1-1, with 10 nucleotides matching TRBD1. The J segment lost 1 base and the V segment lost 3 bases, leaving 2 bases of the junction unmatched. The CDR3 is 15 amino acids. The germline CDR1 and CDR2 sequences are SGHNT and YENEEA.

V is TRBV9 and J is TRBJ2-7; 14 bases line up with TRBD2. This CDR3 has 17 amino acids. V lost 3 bases and J lost 6; bases outside the gene matches: 11. Germline V gene lookup returns CDR1 SGDLS and CDR2 YYNGEE. CDR3 sequence: CASSDHLGLAGVAEQYF. The CDR3 DNA sequence: TGTGCCAGCAGCGACCACTTGGGACTAGCGGGAGTTGCCGAGCAGTACTTC.

This rearrangement joins TRBV5-4 to TRBJ2-7, with 16 bases fitting TRBD2. Germline CDR1 reads SGHNT; CDR2 reads YYREEE (reference sequence). The junction had 8 bases not matched to a gene; V was cut back by 4 bases and J by 4 bases. The CDR3 spans 17 residues. The chain's CDR3 is CASSHAGTSGRGYEQYF. The CDR3 DNA reads as TGTGCCAGCAGCCACGCAGGGACTAGCGGGAGGGGGTACGAGCAGTACTTC.

The chain recombines TRBV6-5 with TRBJ2-4; a possible D gene is TRBD1 (7 bases). Germline V lookup: CDR1 MNHEY, CDR2 SVGAGI. The germline V and J ends were trimmed by 6 bases and 6 bases, with 18 bases remaining between them. The CDR3 is 15 amino acids. CDR3 in amino acids: CASSPSRGAGNIQYF. The CDR3 nucleotides are TGTGCCAGCAGCCCTAGCAGGGGGGCAGGAAACATTCAGTACTTC.

This chain uses TRBV14 with TRBJ1-2; no clear D gene. Per germline, CDR1 SGHDN and CDR2 FVKESK. V was clipped by 5 bases and J by 4 bases, with 11 bases between them. This CDR3 is built from 13 residues. CDR3 residues: CASSDGSGYGYTF. The CDR3 nucleotides read TGTGCCAGCAGCGATGGGAGCGGCTATGGCTACACCTTC.

In its sample, this clone was seen a few times. The V call is TRBV19, the J call TRBJ1-4; 9 bases align to TRBD1. This CDR3 region has 15 residues. J lost 0 bases, V lost 11 bases, and 7 bases had no gene match. The germline V gene encodes CDR1 LNHDA and CDR2 SQIVND (reference sequence). The CDR3: CAAQGASATNEKLFF. The CDR3 coding sequence is TGTGCCGCACAGGGGGCCTCTGCAACTAATGAAAAACTGTTTTTT.

J is TRBJ1-5 and V is TRBV19, with TRBD1 as a possible D gene (6 bases). V was clipped by 4 bases and J by 1 base, with 14 bases between them. This CDR3 is 16 amino acids long. Per germline, CDR1 LNHDA and CDR2 SQIVND (reference sequence). CDR3 in DNA: TGTGCCAGTAGTACCGCGGGGGGGGCCAGCAATCAGCCCCAGCATTTT. This translates into CASSTAGGASNQPQHF.